The 20 T cell receptor beta chains below all came from one sample that was sequenced in a study of OX40 agonist ivuxolimab in advanced cancers. Clones were read by immunoSEQ multiplex PCR, and TCRdb kept only the in-frame ones, dropping some. Among some 30,000 clones listed, about 90% were seen once. Specimen: CD4+ or CD8+ T cells sorted from blood, collected in a trial of the OX40 agonist ivuxolimab. These receptor sequences come from an adult with an advanced solid tumor such as melanoma, head and neck, liver or kidney cancer.

This chain links TRBV4-1 with TRBJ2-7, with TRBD2 identical over 7 bases. J lost 6 bases, V lost 8 bases, and 10 bases had no gene match. Germline values: CDR1 MGHRA, CDR2 YSYEKL. This CDR3 has 13 amino acids. The CDR3 bases are TGCGCCAGCGCTCCCGAGTGGACTAGCGAGCAGTACTTC. Its protein is CASAPEWTSEQYF.

The J gene is TRBJ2-7, the V gene TRBV11-1; D may be TRBD1 (5 bases). Trimming stripped 6 bases from V and 0 bases from J, with 15 bases between. The CDR3 is made up of 15 amino acids. Looked up from germline, CDR1 is SGHAT and CDR2 is FQDESV (reference sequence). The CDR3 coding sequence is TGTGCCAGCAGTCCAGACAGTGGGTACTCCTACGAGCAGTACTTC. As protein: CASSPDSGYSYEQYF. The variable domain in full, with the rest retrieved from reference TRBV11-1 and TRBJ2-7, is EAEVAQSPRYKITEKSQAVAFWCDPISGHATLYWYRQILGQGPELLVQFQDESVVDDSQLPKDRFSAERLKGVDSTLKIQPAELGDSAMYLCASSPDSGYSYEQYFGPGTRLTVT.

This clone was seen more than once but under ten times. The junction departs from germline at one end; a sequencing error may be responsible. V is TRBV10-3 and J is TRBJ2-5; the D gene is possibly TRBD1 (6 bases). The germline V gene encodes CDR1 ENHRY and CDR2 SYGVKD. This CDR3 is 17 amino acids long. The CDR3 sequence: CAIGGPRDTEALEAQYF. Written as DNA, the CDR3 is TGTGCCATCGGTGGCCCCCGGGACACCGAAGCTTTAGAGGCCCAGTACTTC.

The chain couples TRBV19 to TRBJ2-7; 7 nucleotides line up with TRBD1. CDR1 is LNHDA, CDR2 SQIVND, per germline (reference sequence). The CDR3 is 16 residues long. V was clipped by 0 bases and J by 6 bases; unmatched bases: 11. The CDR3 reads CASSIDPVYRGSEQYF. Here the CDR3 DNA reads TGTGCCAGTAGTATAGATCCTGTTTACAGGGGTTCCGAGCAGTACTTC.

This clone was observed once. The rearrangement links TRBV27 to TRBJ1-5; no firm D call. The germline gives CDR1 MNHEY, CDR2 SMNVEV (reference sequence). This CDR3 region has 13 residues. The V gene lost 3 bases and the J gene lost 2 bases, with 5 bases spanning the gap. The CDR3 here is CASSFSGNQPQHF. The CDR3 DNA sequence: TGTGCCAGCAGTTTCTCTGGCAATCAGCCCCAGCATTTT.

The chain recombines TRBV18 with TRBJ1-1; D is ambiguous. CDR1 and CDR2 from the germline V gene are KGHSH and LQKENI. The CDR3 sequence is 13 residues long. The germline V and J ends were trimmed by 0 bases and 6 bases, with 8 bases remaining between them. CDR3 coding DNA: TGTGCCAGCTCACCACCAGCGGGTCCTGAAGCTTTCTTT. This encodes CASSPPAGPEAFF.

The chain links TRBV15 to TRBJ2-5; a weak D match, TRBD2 (5 bases). Germline loops: CDR1 LNHNV, CDR2 YYDKDF (reference sequence). The V end lost 0 bases, the J end lost 1 base, and 12 bases lay between the germline ends. The length of the CDR3 is 16 residues. The CDR3 protein is CATSRDSGGPQETQYF. The CDR3 DNA is TGTGCCACCAGCAGAGATTCTGGCGGGCCCCAAGAGACCCAGTACTTC.

The rearrangement joins TRBV14 to TRBJ1-4; tentatively, D is TRBD1 (6 bases). Germline V gives CDR1 SGHDN, CDR2 FVKESK. There are 16 residues in the CDR3. Deletions cut 4 bases from V and 8 bases from J, with 20 bases between. Here the CDR3 DNA reads TGTGCCAGCAGCCCCACGGTTGACAGGAGGCCCGAAAAACTGTTTTTT. Its translation is CASSPTVDRRPEKLFF.

V is TRBV30 and J is TRBJ2-1; D is perhaps TRBD1 (5 bases). CDR3 length: 13 residues. Germline-derived CDR1 and CDR2 are GTSNPN and SVGIG (reference sequence). V lost 5 bases and J lost 8, with 16 bases in between. This chain's CDR3 is CAWQILGADEQFF. The CDR3 DNA sequence: TGTGCCTGGCAGATTTTAGGGGCGGATGAGCAGTTCTTC.

This chain connects TRBV9 to TRBJ2-2, with a tentative D call TRBD2 (5 bases). There are 14 residues in the CDR3. V dropped 7 bases and J dropped 5 bases, with 15 bases sitting between them. The germline CDR1 and CDR2 sequences are SGDLS and YYNGEE. This CDR3 reads CASRGSLNTGELFF. For the CDR3, the DNA is TGTGCCAGCCGGGGTAGCCTAAATACCGGGGAGCTGTTTTTT. Full variable domain (rest looked up from reference TRBV9 and TRBJ2-2): DSGVTQTPKHLITATGQRVTLRCSPRSGDLSVYWYQQSLDQGLQFLIQYYNGEERAKGNILERFSAQQFPDLHSELNLSSLELGDSALYFCASRGSLNTGELFFGEGSRLTVL.

The chain uses TRBV11-2 and TRBJ2-1, with TRBD2 matching over 8 bases. Trimming at V came to 5 bases and at J to 5 bases, leaving 5 bases not matched to a gene. Germline loops: CDR1 SGHAT, CDR2 FQNNGV. The CDR3 sequence is 14 residues long. CDR3: CASSPGLANNEQFF. Here the CDR3 DNA reads TGTGCCAGCAGCCCCGGACTAGCCAACAATGAGCAGTTCTTC.

The V and J genes are TRBV5-1 and TRBJ2-7, with D perhaps matching TRBD1 (6 bases). The germline V gene encodes CDR1 SGHRS and CDR2 YFSETQ. Trimming shortened V by 3 bases and J by 4 bases, and 26 bases separated the two germline ends. There are 18 residues in the CDR3. Written as DNA, the CDR3 is TGCGCCAGCAGCTCGTACCCGAGCATTGACAGGACGGGATACGAGCAGTACTTC. It translates to CASSSYPSIDRTGYEQYF.

V and J are TRBV28 and TRBJ2-3; no reliable D call. The V gene lost 7 bases and the J gene lost 1 base, with 6 bases spanning the gap. The CDR3 sequence is 12 residues long. Germline CDR1 is MDHEN and CDR2 is SYDVKM. Here the CDR3 reads CASTLGTDTQYF. The CDR3 DNA sequence: TGTGCCAGCACGTTAGGCACAGATACGCAGTATTTT. Using reference TRBV28 and TRBJ2-3 for the parts outside the CDR3, the full variable domain is DVKVTQSSRYLVKRTGEKVFLECVQDMDHENMFWYRQDPGLGLRLIYFSYDVKMKEKGDIPEGYSVSREKKERFSLILESASTNQTSMYLCASTLGTDTQYFGPGTRLTVL.

CDR3 nucleotides: TGTGCCAGCAGATTGAGGGGTGTCTACGAGCAGTACTTC. Encoded protein: CASRLRGVYEQYF. The genes are TRBV11-2 and TRBJ2-7; D assignment may be TRBD1 or TRBD2 (5 bases each). The CDR3 extends over 13 amino acids. V was clipped by 6 bases and J by 3 bases, with 12 bases between them. The germline gives CDR1 SGHAT, CDR2 FQNNGV.

The chain carries TRBV28 and TRBJ2-3; TRBD2 aligns across 12 bases. The J segment lost 5 bases and the V segment lost 8 bases, leaving 23 bases of the junction unmatched. The germline V gene encodes CDR1 MDHEN and CDR2 SYDVKM. CDR3 length: 20 residues. CDR3 coding DNA: TGTGCCAGCCTTTCCACGGGACAGACACGACTAGCGGGAGATATAGATACGCAGTATTTT. Translated, it gives CASLSTGQTRLAGDIDTQYF. The variable domain in full, completed from reference TRBV28 and TRBJ2-3, reads DVKVTQSSRYLVKRTGEKVFLECVQDMDHENMFWYRQDPGLGLRLIYFSYDVKMKEKGDIPEGYSVSREKKERFSLILESASTNQTSMYLCASLSTGQTRLAGDIDTQYFGPGTRLTVL.

This chain connects TRBV28 to TRBJ2-1; D may correspond to TRBD1 or TRBD2 (6 bases each). Trimming removed 2 bases at V and 10 bases at J, with 9 bases between. Germline CDR1 reads MDHEN; CDR2 reads SYDVKM. This CDR3 has 12 amino acids. The CDR3 region has the DNA TGTGCCAGCAGTTTAGGGGGGCGGGAGCAGTTCTTC. This codes for CASSLGGREQFF.

The chain joins TRBV7-6 to TRBJ2-1; 9 nucleotides match TRBD2. The V gene's germline CDR1 is SGHVS and CDR2 FNYEAQ. The V segment lost 6 bases and the J segment 5 bases; nucleotides outside the gene matches: 8. The CDR3 covers 15 residues. This CDR3 reads CASSLPGLADNEQFF. Written as DNA, the CDR3 is TGTGCCAGCAGTTTGCCGGGACTAGCTGACAATGAGCAGTTCTTC.

The gene calls are TRBV5-1 and TRBJ2-1, with 10 positions matching TRBD2. Germline values: CDR1 SGHRS, CDR2 YFSETQ. V shed 4 bases and J 2 bases; nucleotides not matched to a gene: 6. CDR3 length: 16 residues. This CDR3 is CASSPRTSGTYNEQFF. Written as DNA, the CDR3 is TGCGCCAGCAGCCCCCGGACTAGCGGTACCTACAATGAGCAGTTCTTC.

The CDR3 DNA sequence: TGTGCCAGCAGGCCGGCCTGGGGGGATGGCTACACCTTC. Its translation: CASRPAWGDGYTF. The rearrangement uses TRBV28 and TRBJ1-2; D might be TRBD1 (5 bases). Looked up from germline, CDR1 is MDHEN and CDR2 is SYDVKM. Trimming removed 6 bases from V and 6 bases from J, with 14 bases in between. The CDR3 is made up of 13 amino acids.

This clone was observed a few times. The V gene is TRBV6-1, the J gene TRBJ2-4; the D gene could be TRBD1 or TRBD2 (6 bases each). The length of the CDR3 is 16 residues. From germline, CDR1 is MNHNS and CDR2 SASEGT. Trimming removed 4 bases from V and 2 bases from J, with 15 bases in between. The CDR3 reads CASSGRGGLPKNIQYF. CDR3 nucleotide sequence: TGTGCCAGCAGTGGCCGAGGGGGGTTGCCCAAAAACATTCAGTACTTC.